Detailed here is one T cell receptor (beta chain). Healthy donors had no documented immune events, such as infections, while sampled. This specimen belongs to a study of identifying expanded T cells in peripheral blood. V was trimmed by 0 bases and J by 4 bases, leaving 1 base between them. The CDR3 runs to 11 residues. Germline values: CDR1 SGHRS, CDR2 YFSETQ. The table came from immunoSEQ multiplex PCR; TCRdb's copy has only in-frame clones and leaves some out. This repertoire shows some 95,000 clones, around 86% found once; its top ten account for 5.6%. The V call is TRBV5-1, the J call TRBJ1-1, with D unclear. The TCR comes from a person aged 18 to 75 in good health. Sequencing input: blood. CDR3 loop: CASSLATEAFF. As DNA, the CDR3 is TGCGCCAGCAGCTTGGCCACTGAAGCTTTCTTT.